The clone carrying this T cell receptor (beta chain) occurred a few times. What it recognizes is unknown. The V and J ends lost 6 bases and 8 bases respectively, with 10 bases between them. This CDR3 spans 11 amino acids. This entry belongs to a study of T cell responses to AZD1222 COVID-19 vaccine. Overall study findings and caveats: No repertoire was sampled before or during the peak T cell response, only after it. Spike regions recognized by vaccine-associated CD4 TCRs spanned the protein, led by 160-218 and 743-854.

TCRdb keeps only in-frame clones here, not all; method: immunoSEQ multiplex PCR. The sample records about 54,000 clones, more than 80% being singletons. This chain connects TRBV12-3 or TRBV12-4 to TRBJ1-2; D not resolved. Sequencing was performed on peripheral blood, taken on day 0 of AZD1222 vaccination. The TCR comes from an adult in good health. The CDR3, as DNA: TGTGCCAGCAGGAGGGTTGGGGGCTACACCTTC. It encodes CASRRVGGYTF.